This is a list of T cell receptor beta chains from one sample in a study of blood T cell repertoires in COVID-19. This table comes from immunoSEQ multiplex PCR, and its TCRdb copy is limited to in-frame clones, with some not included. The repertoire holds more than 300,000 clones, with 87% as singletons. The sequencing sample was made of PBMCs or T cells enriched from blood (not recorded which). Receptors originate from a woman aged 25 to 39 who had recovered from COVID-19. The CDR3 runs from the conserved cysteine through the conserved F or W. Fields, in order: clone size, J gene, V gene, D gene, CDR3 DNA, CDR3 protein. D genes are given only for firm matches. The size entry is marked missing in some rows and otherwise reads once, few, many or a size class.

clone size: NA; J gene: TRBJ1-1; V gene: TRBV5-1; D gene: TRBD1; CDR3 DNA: TGCGCCAGCAGCTTTGCGACAGGGGGCCGAGGGAACACTGAAGCTTTCTTT; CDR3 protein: CASSFATGGRGNTEAFF
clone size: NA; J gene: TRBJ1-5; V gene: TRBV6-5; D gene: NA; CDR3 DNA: TGTGCCAGCAGTTACATGGGGGCGGGCAATCAGCCCCAGCATTTT; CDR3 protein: CASSYMGAGNQPQHF
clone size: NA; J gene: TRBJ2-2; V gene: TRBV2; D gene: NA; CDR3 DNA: TGTGCCAGCAGTGAAGGGACACAGAACACCGGGGAGCTGTTTTTT; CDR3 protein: CASSEGTQNTGELFF
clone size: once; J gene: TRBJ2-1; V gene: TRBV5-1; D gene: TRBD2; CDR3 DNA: TGCGCCAGCAGCTTAGCGGGGGGGCCTTCCTACAATGAGCAGTTCTTC; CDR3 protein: CASSLAGGPSYNEQFF
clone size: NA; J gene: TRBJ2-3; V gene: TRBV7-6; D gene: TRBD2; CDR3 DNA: TGTGCCAGCAGCTCCCTGAGCGGGGGGGCCGGAGATACGCAGTATTTT; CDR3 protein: CASSSLSGGAGDTQYF
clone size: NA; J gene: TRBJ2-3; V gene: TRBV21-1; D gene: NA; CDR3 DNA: TGTGCCAGCAGCTGCCCCTGGGTGCGGGGGGGCAGCGCAGATACGCAGTATTTT; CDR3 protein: CASSCPWVRGGSADTQYF
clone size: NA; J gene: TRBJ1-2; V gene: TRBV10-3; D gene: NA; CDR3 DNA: TGTGCCAGCCGGAGCGGGTCTGATGGCTACACCTTC; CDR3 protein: CASRSGSDGYTF
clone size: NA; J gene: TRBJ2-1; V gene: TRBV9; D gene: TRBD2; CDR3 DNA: TGTGCCAGCAGCGTAGTGCCGGGGGGGACCGGCAATGAGCAGTTCTTC; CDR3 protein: CASSVVPGGTGNEQFF
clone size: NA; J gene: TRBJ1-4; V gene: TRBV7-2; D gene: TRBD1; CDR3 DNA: TGTGCCAGCAGCTCGGGACAGGGACATGAAAAACTGTTTTTT; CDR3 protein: CASSSGQGHEKLFF
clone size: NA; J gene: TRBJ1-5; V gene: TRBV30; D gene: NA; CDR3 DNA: TGTGCCTGGAGTGCCTTGGGCCGGATCAGTCAGCCCCAGCATTTT; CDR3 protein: CAWSALGRISQPQHF
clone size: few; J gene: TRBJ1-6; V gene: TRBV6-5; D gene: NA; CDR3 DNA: TGTGCCAGCTCTAGTCTATTGGATTCACCCCTCCACTTT; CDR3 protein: CASSSLLDSPLHF
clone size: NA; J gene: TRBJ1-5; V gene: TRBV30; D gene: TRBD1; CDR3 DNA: TGTGCCTTGAAGACAGGGGGGAATCAGCCCCAGCATTTT; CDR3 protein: CALKTGGNQPQHF
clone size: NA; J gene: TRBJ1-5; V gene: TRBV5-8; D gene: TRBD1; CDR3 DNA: TGTGCCAGCAGCTTGGGAAGACAGGGTGGGAGTCAGCCCCAGCATTTT; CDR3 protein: CASSLGRQGGSQPQHF
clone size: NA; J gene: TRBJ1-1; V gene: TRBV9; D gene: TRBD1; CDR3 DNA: TGTGCCAGCAGCTCGGGACAGGCTGAAGCTTTCTTT; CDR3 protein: CASSSGQAEAFF
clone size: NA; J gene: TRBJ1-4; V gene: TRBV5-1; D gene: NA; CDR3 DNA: TGCGCCAGCAGCCAGGGAGGGTCGGATGAAAAACTGTTTTTT; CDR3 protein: CASSQGGSDEKLFF
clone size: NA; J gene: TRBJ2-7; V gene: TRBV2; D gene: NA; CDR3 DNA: TGTGCCAGCAGTGAAGCGCGGACAGCCGAGCAGTACTTC; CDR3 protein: CASSEARTAEQYF
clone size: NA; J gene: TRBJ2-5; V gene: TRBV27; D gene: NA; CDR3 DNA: TGTGCCAGCAGCCGAAGCCACCAAGAGACCCAGTACTTC; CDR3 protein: CASSRSHQETQYF
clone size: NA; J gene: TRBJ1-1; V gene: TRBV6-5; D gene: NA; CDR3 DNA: TGTGCCAGCATGGCAGAACTGAACACTGAAGCTTTCTTT; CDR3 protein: CASMAELNTEAFF
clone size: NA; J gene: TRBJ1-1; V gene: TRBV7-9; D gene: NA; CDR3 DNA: TGTGCCAGCAGCTTAGCCGGGCAGGGGACGGGTCTGGACACTGAAGCTTTCTTT; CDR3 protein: CASSLAGQGTGLDTEAFF
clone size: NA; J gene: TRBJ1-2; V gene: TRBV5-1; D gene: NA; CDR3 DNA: TGCGCCAGCAGCTTGGCCAGAGAGGTCTATGGCTACACCTTC; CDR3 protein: CASSLAREVYGYTF
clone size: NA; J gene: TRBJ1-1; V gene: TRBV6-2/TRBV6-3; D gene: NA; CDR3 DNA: TGTGCCAGCAGTTACTCGAGATCCCGGGTCACTGAAGCTTTCTTT; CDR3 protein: CASSYSRSRVTEAFF
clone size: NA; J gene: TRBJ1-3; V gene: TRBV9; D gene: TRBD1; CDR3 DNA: TGTGCCAGCAGCGGCCAGGGGGCGGCAGGAAACACCATATATTTT; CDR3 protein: CASSGQGAAGNTIYF
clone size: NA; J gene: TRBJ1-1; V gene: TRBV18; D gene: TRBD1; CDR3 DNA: TGTGCCAGCTCACCGGGACAGTCACGGAACACTGAAGCTTTCTTT; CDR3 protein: CASSPGQSRNTEAFF
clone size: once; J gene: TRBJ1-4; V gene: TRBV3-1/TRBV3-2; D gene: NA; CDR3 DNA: TGTGCCAGCAGTCACTTGGGGGGGCTGGGTGAAAAACTGTTTTTT; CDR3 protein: CASSHLGGLGEKLFF
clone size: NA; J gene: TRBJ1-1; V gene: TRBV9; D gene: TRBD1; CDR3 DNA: TGTGCCAGCAGCGTAGAAACAGGGGTGAACACTGAAGCTTTCTTT; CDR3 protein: CASSVETGVNTEAFF
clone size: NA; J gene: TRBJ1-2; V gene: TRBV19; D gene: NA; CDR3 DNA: TGTGCCAGCCAACCCCACAGGAACTATGGCTACACCTTC; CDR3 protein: CASQPHRNYGYTF
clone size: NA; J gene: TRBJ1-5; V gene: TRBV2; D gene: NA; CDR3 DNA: TGTGCCAGCAGTGACAGGGGAAATCAGCCCCAGCATTTT; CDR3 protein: CASSDRGNQPQHF
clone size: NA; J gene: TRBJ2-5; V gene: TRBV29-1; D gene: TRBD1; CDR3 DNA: TGCAGCGCTGTGCCCCTCGACAGGGGGCAAGAGACCCAGTACTTC; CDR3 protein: CSAVPLDRGQETQYF
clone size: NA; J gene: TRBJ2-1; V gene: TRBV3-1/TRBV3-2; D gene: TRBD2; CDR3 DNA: TGTGCCAGCAGCCTCGAAGTGAGGACTAGCGGGGGGGATGAGCAGTTCTTC; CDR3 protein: CASSLEVRTSGGDEQFF
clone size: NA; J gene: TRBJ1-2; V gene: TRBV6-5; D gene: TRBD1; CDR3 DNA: TGTGCCAGCAGAGCTCGGGACAGGGTGGACTATGGCTACACCTTC; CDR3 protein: CASRARDRVDYGYTF
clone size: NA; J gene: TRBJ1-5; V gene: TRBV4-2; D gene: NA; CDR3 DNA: TGTGCCAGCAGCTTCGGACACACTACCGATCAGCCCCAGCATTTT; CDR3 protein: CASSFGHTTDQPQHF
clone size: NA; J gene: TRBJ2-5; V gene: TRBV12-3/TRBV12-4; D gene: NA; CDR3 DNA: TGTGCCAGCAGTTTAAGGGGCCGCGGTTACTTC; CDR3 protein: CASSLRGRGYF
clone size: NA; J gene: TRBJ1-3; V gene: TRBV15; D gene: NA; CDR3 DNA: TGTGCCACCAGCAGAGATTACGGGTATGGAAACACCATATATTTT; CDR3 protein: CATSRDYGYGNTIYF